This TCR beta chain was sequenced for a study of shared clonotypes between healthy human individuals. Germline CDR1 reads MNHEY; CDR2 reads SMNVEV (reference sequence). The CDR3 length is 14 residues. Trimming removed 8 bases at V and 0 bases at J, with 10 bases between. Profiled with immunoSEQ multiplex PCR; TCRdb holds only in-frame clones, not every one. The sample lists around 750,000 clones; about 74% were seen once. This clone came up once. Sequenced material: memory CD4+ T cells sorted from blood. Subset here: CD45RA-negative fraction. The receptor was derived from a woman in her 30s in good health. The rearrangement links TRBV27 to TRBJ2-2; D might be TRBD1 or TRBD2, each matching 5 bases. The CDR3 nucleotides are TGTGCCAGCGGGGACGGGACGAACACCGGGGAGCTGTTTTTT. This codes for CASGDGTNTGELFF.